This T cell receptor (beta chain) was identified during a study of early T cells in non-severe SARS-CoV-2 infection. Study context: Bulk RNA taken from unsorted whole blood was sequenced, leaving chains unpaired. Study-wide results and limits: Anti-spike CD8 responses were favored in VDJdb matching, and private and CD4 specificities were missed.

There are 13 residues in the CDR3. With 6 bases removed from V and 7 bases from J, the gap between germline ends came to 15 bases. Germline V gene sequence: CDR1 SNHLY, CDR2 FYNNEI. Individual cDNA molecules received unique molecular identifiers. TCRdb itself ran the 5' RACE reads through MiXCR, one entry per CDR3 protein. The data hold 35,000 to 45,000 distinct CDR3 sequences, with more than 10% observed a single time. This clonotype was seen ten or more times. Antigen specificity is unknown. Source material: whole blood. This clonotype was obtained from an adult who was a healthcare worker with PCR-confirmed SARS-CoV-2 infection or an uninfected control (not recorded which). V is TRBV2 and J is TRBJ2-5; a possible D gene is TRBD2 (6 bases). CDR3 sequence reads: CASSQVLEGTQYF. The DNA for the CDR3 is TGTGCCAGCAGCCAGGTCCTGGAGGGGACCCAGTACTTC.